The rows below give T cell receptor beta chains drawn from one sample of a study of CD8 T cells in ankylosing spondylitis. TCRdb fed the 5' RACE reads into MiXCR, producing one record per CDR3 protein. The table shows hundreds of thousands of distinct CDR3 sequences, with more than 9% occurring only once. Sequenced: blood, either unsorted or a sorted T cell fraction (not recorded which). The receptors derive from a male donor with ankylosing spondylitis or in good health (not recorded which). Both conserved end residues are part of each CDR3. The D gene is left open where the match is weak. Clone sizes are given selectively: once, few, many, or a class where the clone is expanded.

TRBJ2-7 | TRBV15 | NA | few | CATSTGDYEQYF | TGTGCCACCAGCACGGGGGATTACGAGCAGTACTTC
TRBJ2-7 | TRBV5-5 | NA | few | CASSLLGGVGPLEQYF | TGTGCCAGCAGCTTGTTGGGCGGAGTAGGCCCCCTCGAGCAGTACTTC
TRBJ2-3 | TRBV5-1 | TRBD2 | few | CASRGTSVSTDTQYF | TGCGCCAGCCGCGGGACTAGCGTTTCCACAGATACGCAGTATTTT
TRBJ2-3 | TRBV7-3 | TRBD2 | many | CASSTSGGGTDTQYF | TGTGCCAGCAGCACCAGCGGGGGGGGCACAGATACGCAGTATTTT
TRBJ1-6 | TRBV11-3 | TRBD1 | NA | CASSRTGGDANSPLHF | TGTGCCAGCAGCCGGACAGGGGGCGACGCGAATTCACCCCTCCACTTT
TRBJ2-1 | TRBV12-3/TRBV12-4 | NA | many | CACQNRDFYNEQFF | TGTGCCTGCCAAAACCGGGACTTCTACAATGAGCAGTTCTTC
TRBJ2-1 | TRBV5-6 | TRBD1 | many | CASSFGAGTGVDEQFF | TGTGCCAGCAGCTTTGGTGCCGGGACAGGGGTCGATGAGCAGTTCTTC
TRBJ1-1 | TRBV7-9 | TRBD1 | NA | CASSLGGTGVNTEAFF | TGTGCCAGCAGCTTAGGGGGTACAGGGGTAAACACTGAAGCTTTCTTT
TRBJ1-1 | TRBV15 | TRBD1 | many | CATSRDPGQIYGTEAFF | TGTGCCACCAGCAGAGATCCGGGACAGATATACGGCACTGAAGCTTTCTTT
TRBJ2-5 | TRBV29-1 | TRBD1 | few | CSGTGLMTDAQETQYF | TGCAGCGGGACAGGGCTGATGACTGATGCGCAAGAGACCCAGTACTTC
TRBJ2-3 | TRBV10-3 | NA | NA | CAISGNLQGVSTDTQYF | TGTGCCATCAGTGGCAACCTACAGGGAGTGAGCACAGATACGCAGTATTTT
TRBJ1-1 | TRBV18 | NA | few | CASSPSGAPASTEAFF | TGTGCCAGCTCACCATCCGGGGCCCCGGCCAGCACTGAAGCTTTCTTT
TRBJ2-7 | TRBV5-1 | NA | many | CASSFGPPGSYEQYF | TGCGCCAGCAGCTTCGGACCCCCGGGGTCCTACGAGCAGTACTTC
TRBJ1-5 | TRBV28 | NA | NA | CASSLLSQPQHF | TGTGCCAGCAGTTTATTGTCTCAGCCCCAGCATTTT
TRBJ1-5 | TRBV3-1 | NA | many | CASSQAYQPQHF | TGTGCCAGCAGCCAAGCCTACCAGCCCCAGCATTTT
TRBJ1-5 | TRBV6-1 | TRBD1 | NA | CASRAVGTGASDQPQHF | TGTGCCAGCAGGGCGGTGGGAACAGGGGCATCCGATCAGCCCCAGCATTTT
TRBJ2-7 | TRBV29-1 | NA | NA | CSVDTYYEQYF | TGCAGCGTTGATACCTACTACGAGCAGTACTTC
TRBJ1-5 | TRBV28 | NA | NA | CASSVTGTTTHQPQHF | TGTGCCAGCAGTGTAACCGGGACCACAACCCATCAGCCCCAGCATTTT
TRBJ2-7 | TRBV18 | TRBD1 | many | CASSQDRVLGYEQYF | TGTGCCAGCTCCCAAGACAGGGTTTTGGGGTACGAGCAGTACTTC
TRBJ2-1 | TRBV27 | NA | NA | CASSLIHNEQFF | TGTGCCAGCAGTTTAATCCACAATGAGCAGTTCTTC
TRBJ1-1 | TRBV7-2 | TRBD1 | NA | CASSLATGTGTEAFF | TGTGCCAGCAGCTTAGCTACTGGGACAGGCACTGAAGCTTTCTTT
TRBJ1-5 | TRBV3-1 | NA | NA | CASSQEKGGGSNQPQHF | TGTGCCAGCAGCCAGGAAAAAGGTGGAGGAAGCAATCAGCCCCAGCATTTT
TRBJ2-7 | TRBV28 | TRBD1 | few | CASSFVSRGLEQYF | TGTGCCAGCAGTTTCGTTAGTAGGGGGCTAGAGCAGTACTTC
TRBJ1-6 | TRBV7-2 | TRBD1 | NA | CAGGRGYNSPLHF | TGTGCAGGGGGCAGGGGCTATAATTCACCCCTCCACTTT
TRBJ2-5 | TRBV5-1 | TRBD2 | many | CASSLAGLASLGETQYF | TGCGCCAGCAGCTTGGCGGGACTAGCGTCCTTGGGAGAGACCCAGTACTTC
TRBJ2-2 | TRBV7-2 | NA | many | CASSLRFNGELFF | TGTGCCAGCAGCTTACGGTTTAACGGGGAGCTGTTTTTT
TRBJ1-2 | TRBV6-1 | NA | many | CASSPDGDHGYTF | TGTGCCAGCAGCCCGGACGGGGACCATGGCTACACCTTC
TRBJ1-1 | TRBV7-8 | NA | many | CASSPVTNTEAFF | TGTGCCAGCAGCCCTGTAACGAACACTGAAGCTTTCTTT
TRBJ2-1 | TRBV12-3/TRBV12-4 | NA | many | CASPHGPQNNVDEQFF | TGTGCCAGCCCGCACGGCCCTCAGAACAACGTCGATGAGCAGTTCTTC
TRBJ2-7 | TRBV3-1 | NA | NA | CASSQGDKTYEQYF | TGTGCCAGCAGCCAAGGGGACAAGACCTACGAGCAGTACTTC
TRBJ2-1 | TRBV12-3/TRBV12-4 | NA | many | CASSATGLHNEQFF | TGTGCCAGCAGCGCCACGGGACTCCACAATGAGCAGTTCTTC
TRBJ2-3 | TRBV4-2 | NA | few | CASSQQQVHSTDTQYF | TGTGCCAGCAGCCAACAACAGGTTCATAGCACAGATACGCAGTATTTT
TRBJ2-2 | TRBV9 | TRBD2 | many | CASSVVASGAANTGELFF | TGTGCCAGCAGCGTAGTAGCTAGCGGGGCAGCCAACACCGGGGAGCTGTTTTTT
TRBJ2-3 | TRBV7-2 | TRBD1 | many | CASSRTDRGHEDTQYF | TGTGCCAGCAGCCGTACGGACAGGGGGCATGAAGATACGCAGTATTTT
TRBJ2-7 | TRBV12-3/TRBV12-4 | NA | many | CASSTTGSYEQYF | TGTGCCAGCAGTACGACAGGCTCCTACGAGCAGTACTTC
TRBJ2-7 | TRBV7-2 | NA | NA | CASSLTLGTQSEQYF | TGTGCCAGCAGCTTAACCCTGGGGACCCAATCCGAGCAGTACTTC
TRBJ2-1 | TRBV4-2 | NA | few | CASSPAPSYEQFF | TGTGCCAGCAGCCCCGCCCCGTCTTATGAGCAGTTCTTC
TRBJ1-4 | TRBV28 | NA | few | CASTTNEKLFF | TGTGCCAGCACAACTAATGAAAAACTGTTTTTT
TRBJ2-1 | TRBV6-2/TRBV6-3 | TRBD2 | many | CASSSVLAGHNEQFF | TGTGCCAGCAGTTCGGTACTAGCGGGGCACAATGAGCAGTTCTTC
TRBJ2-1 | TRBV20-1 | TRBD1 | NA | CSARMGTDPNREQFF | TGCAGTGCTAGAATGGGGACAGACCCGAACCGGGAGCAGTTCTTC
TRBJ1-4 | TRBV20-1 | NA | many | CSARDVIQDRYEKLFF | TGCAGTGCTAGAGATGTAATACAGGACCGGTATGAAAAACTGTTTTTT
TRBJ2-7 | TRBV20-1 | NA | many | CSARDRTGWNEQYF | TGCAGTGCTAGAGATCGGACGGGTTGGAACGAGCAGTACTTC
TRBJ1-1 | TRBV4-2 | NA | few | CASSAVNTEAFF | TGTGCCAGCAGTGCCGTGAACACTGAAGCTTTCTTT
TRBJ1-6 | TRBV5-1 | TRBD1 | many | CASSEYRGANSPLHF | TGCGCCAGCAGCGAGTACAGGGGAGCTAATTCACCCCTCCACTTT
TRBJ2-7 | TRBV28 | TRBD1 | few | CASGLDRSNEQYF | TGTGCCAGCGGGTTGGACAGGTCAAACGAGCAGTACTTC
TRBJ1-6 | TRBV5-1 | NA | few | CASSQNGYSPLHF | TGCGCCAGCAGCCAAAATGGGTATTCACCCCTCCACTTT
TRBJ1-1 | TRBV5-1 | NA | many | CASSLVQENTEAFF | TGCGCCAGCAGCCTTGTACAGGAAAACACTGAAGCTTTCTTT
TRBJ2-3 | TRBV27 | NA | many | CASSLYVGVTDTQYF | TGTGCCAGCAGTTTATATGTGGGGGTGACAGATACGCAGTATTTT
TRBJ2-7 | TRBV5-1 | NA | few | CASSSQGGAYEQYF | TGCGCCAGCAGCTCACAGGGAGGCGCCTACGAGCAGTACTTC